This TCR beta chain was recovered during a study of monozygotic twins with inflammatory bowel disease. From roughly 4,000 ng of total RNA, each TCR library was prepared. TCRdb reworked the 5' RACE reads into one entry per CDR3 protein, no DNA. The sample totals under 200,000 distinct CDR3 sequences; its top ten clones hold over 2.5%. Study-wide findings and caveats: Healthy co-twins, by inverse Simpson, had higher TCRbeta diversity than their siblings with IBD.

A remark on this clonotype: Its target is unknown.

The CDR3 spans 16 residues. Germline loops: CDR1 MGHRA, CDR2 YSYEKL. This TCR came from a human donor with ulcerative colitis or Crohn's disease, or a healthy co-twin of an affected twin (not recorded which). Sequencing was carried out using blood. This rearrangement joins TRBV4-1 to TRBJ2-2; the D gene TCRdb calls, TRBD1, cannot be checked with no DNA. CDR3 protein: CASSQDGGKITGELFF.